This T cell receptor beta chain was retrieved from a study of blood T cell repertoires in COVID-19. About the research overall: T cells, B-cell-depleted T cells, or PBMCs provided the cDNA or gDNA that served as material.

In the study's own analysis: Estimates of nucleated cell counts were drawn from the amplification of reference gene primers. The assay was immunoSEQ multiplex PCR, and TCRdb's table has in-frame clones only and misses some. That table is the source of V, J and clone size, and D and trimming were worked out from the DNA. The sample consists of around 220,000 clones, 86% of them appearing once. Germline CDR1 is SNHLY and CDR2 is FYNNEI. J lost 4 bases, V lost 7 bases, and 6 bases had no gene match. This CDR3 spans 13 amino acids. The receptor was isolated from a woman aged 50 to 60 with COVID-19, enrolled during active disease. The J gene is TRBJ2-5, the V gene TRBV2; TRBD2 aligns across 7 bases. Sequencing was done on a sample of peripheral blood. The chain's CDR3 is CASKEGGGETQYF. The DNA for the CDR3 is TGTGCCAGCAAAGAGGGCGGGGGAGAGACCCAGTACTTC.